This T cell receptor beta chain appears in the sequencing data of a study of cytomegalovirus exposure and HLA in healthy donors. Study-level results: The authors later linked a missense DCLRE1C variant to TCR beta V- and J-gene trimming.

The PCR was carried out with 60 Vbeta primers and 13 Jbeta primers. Libraries were prepared by immunoSEQ multiplex PCR; TCRdb keeps only in-frame clonotypes and omits some of them. The table records 150,000 to 200,000 clones, 65% to 85% of them present only once. As for this clone: Its antigen remains unidentified.

Trimming stripped 4 bases from V and 2 bases from J, with 8 bases between. The CDR3 is 13 amino acids. In germline, CDR1 is MNHEY, CDR2 SMNVEV (reference sequence). The V gene is TRBV27, the J gene TRBJ1-2; unclear D gene. Material for sequencing was PBMCs. This receptor was taken from a male donor in good health and CMV-seropositive. CDR3: CASSYRTNYGYTF. DNA of the CDR3: TGTGCCAGCAGTTACAGAACCAACTATGGCTACACCTTC.